What follows is one T cell receptor beta chain and its context. Unmatched junction bases numbered 6, after V lost 6 bases and J lost 4 bases. CDR3 length equals 14 residues. Germline-derived CDR1 and CDR2 are MNHEY and SVGAGI. This specimen belongs to a study of blood T cell repertoires in COVID-19. On the study more broadly: The United States, Italy and Spain supplied acute and convalescent COVID-19 samples.

The authors' processing: Reference gene primer amplification gave estimated nucleated cell counts. TCRdb keeps only in-frame clones here, not all; method: immunoSEQ multiplex PCR. V and J calls and clone size are given by that table; D and trimming were obtained from the DNA. The data show roughly 260,000 clones, around nine tenths seen once. The TCR was taken from a man in his forties or fifties who had recovered from COVID-19. What was sequenced was peripheral blood. V and J are TRBV6-5 and TRBJ1-5, with 7 nucleotides matching TRBD1. DNA of the CDR3: TGTGCCAGCAGCTCAGGGGGATCAAATCAGCCCCAGCATTTT. It specifies CASSSGGSNQPQHF.